Below, one T cell receptor beta chain is given with its context. These data originate in a study of type 1 and type 2 diabetes patients. As for the study in general: Magnetic bead positive selection isolated CD4+ or CD8+ T cells from PBMCs. The whole study generated fewer than 25 million paired-end reads.

CDR3 length: 20 residues. Losses at the gene ends were 6 bases for V and 3 bases for J; bases not matched to a gene: 22. CDR1 is SNHLY, CDR2 FYNNEI, per germline. All diabetic donors were classified as either type 1 or type 2 diabetes. PCR was run on genomic DNA. A primer set of 30 forward and 13 reverse primers amplified the CDR3. TCRdb reprocessed the multiplex PCR reads via MiXCR and lists one record per CDR3 protein. The sample has about 290,000 distinct CDR3 sequences, roughly 50% seen once. The rearrangement links TRBV2 to TRBJ2-2, with TRBD1 matching over 7 bases. Sequenced input: peripheral blood mononuclear cells (PBMCs). The sequence came from a man younger than 35 with type 2 diabetes. Written as DNA, the CDR3 is TGTGCCAGCAGCCCACTAAACAGGGGTGGAAGGAGATTGGACACCGGGGAGCTGTTTTTT. This gives the protein CASSPLNRGGRRLDTGELFF.